This TCR beta chain was identified in a study of identical twins. Study conclusions and caveats: Out-of-frame TCR alpha sharing in monozygotic twins exceeded recombination model predictions. Zero-insertion analyses might be partly confounded by invariant T cells like MAIT and iNKT.

Unique molecular identifiers were present on cDNA, and template switching added a universal primer site. A single record per CDR3 protein comes from TCRdb applying MiXCR to the 5' RACE reads. This sample has 1.5 million to 2 million distinct CDR3 sequences, with under 35% found just once. The CDR3 runs 13 residues. Trimming took 4 bases from V and 11 from J, leaving 20 bases between them. Germline loops: CDR1 SQVTM, CDR2 ANQGSEA. At least ten counts were recorded for this clonotype. Its antigen remains unidentified. This chain connects TRBV29-1 to TRBJ2-5; D is ambiguous. The sequencing input was cord blood. The TCR sequence derives from a newborn girl in good health. CDR3 sequence: CSVVGTHEVEQYF. For the CDR3, the DNA is TGCAGCGTTGTGGGCACCCACGAAGTGGAGCAGTACTTC.